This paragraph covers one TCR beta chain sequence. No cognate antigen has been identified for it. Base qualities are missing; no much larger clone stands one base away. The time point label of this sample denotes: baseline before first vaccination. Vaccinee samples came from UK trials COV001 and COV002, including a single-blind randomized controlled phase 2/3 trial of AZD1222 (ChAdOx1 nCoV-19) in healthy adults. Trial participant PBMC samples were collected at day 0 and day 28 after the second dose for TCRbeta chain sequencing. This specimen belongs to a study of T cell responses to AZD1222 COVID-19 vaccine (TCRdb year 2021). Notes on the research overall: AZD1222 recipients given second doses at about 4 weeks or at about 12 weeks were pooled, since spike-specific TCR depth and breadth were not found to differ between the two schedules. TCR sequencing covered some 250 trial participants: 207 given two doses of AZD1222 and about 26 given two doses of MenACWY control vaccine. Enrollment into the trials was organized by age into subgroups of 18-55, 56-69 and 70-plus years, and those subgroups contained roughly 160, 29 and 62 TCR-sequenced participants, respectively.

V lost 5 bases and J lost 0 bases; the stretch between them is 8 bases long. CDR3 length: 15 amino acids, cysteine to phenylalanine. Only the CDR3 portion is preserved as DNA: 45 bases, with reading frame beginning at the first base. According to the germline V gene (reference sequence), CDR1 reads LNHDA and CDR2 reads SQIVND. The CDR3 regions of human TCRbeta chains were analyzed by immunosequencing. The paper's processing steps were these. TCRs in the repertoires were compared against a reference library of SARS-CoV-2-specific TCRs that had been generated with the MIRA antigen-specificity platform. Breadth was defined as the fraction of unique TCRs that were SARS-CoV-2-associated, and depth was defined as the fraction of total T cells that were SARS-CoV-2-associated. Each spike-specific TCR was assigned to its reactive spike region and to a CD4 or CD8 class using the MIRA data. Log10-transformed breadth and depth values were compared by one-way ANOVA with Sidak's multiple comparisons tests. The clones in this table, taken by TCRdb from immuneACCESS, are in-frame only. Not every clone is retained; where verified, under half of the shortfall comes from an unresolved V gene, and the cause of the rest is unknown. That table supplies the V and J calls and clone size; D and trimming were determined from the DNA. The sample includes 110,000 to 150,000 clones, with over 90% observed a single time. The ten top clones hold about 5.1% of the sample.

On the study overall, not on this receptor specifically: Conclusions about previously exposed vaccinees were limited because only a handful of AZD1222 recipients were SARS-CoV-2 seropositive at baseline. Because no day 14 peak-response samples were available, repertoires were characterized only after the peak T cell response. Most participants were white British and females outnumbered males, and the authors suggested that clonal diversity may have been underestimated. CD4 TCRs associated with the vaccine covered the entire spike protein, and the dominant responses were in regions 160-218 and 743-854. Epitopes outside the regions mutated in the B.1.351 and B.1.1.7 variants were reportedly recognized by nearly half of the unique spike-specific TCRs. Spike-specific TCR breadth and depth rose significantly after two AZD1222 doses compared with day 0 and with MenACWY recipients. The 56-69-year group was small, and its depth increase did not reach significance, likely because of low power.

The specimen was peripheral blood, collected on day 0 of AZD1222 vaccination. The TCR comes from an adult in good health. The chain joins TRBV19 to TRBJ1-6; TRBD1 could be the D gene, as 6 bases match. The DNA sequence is TGTGCCAGTAGTCCGGGGGCCTCCTATAATTCACCCCTCCACTTT. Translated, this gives CASSPGASYNSPLHF. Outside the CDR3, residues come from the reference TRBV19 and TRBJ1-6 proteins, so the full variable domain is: DGGITQSPKYLFRKEGQNVTLSCEQNLNHDAMYWYRQDPGQGLRLIYYSQIVNDFQKGDIAEGYSVSREKKESFPLTVTSAQKNPTAFYLCASSPGASYNSPLHFGNGTRLTVT.